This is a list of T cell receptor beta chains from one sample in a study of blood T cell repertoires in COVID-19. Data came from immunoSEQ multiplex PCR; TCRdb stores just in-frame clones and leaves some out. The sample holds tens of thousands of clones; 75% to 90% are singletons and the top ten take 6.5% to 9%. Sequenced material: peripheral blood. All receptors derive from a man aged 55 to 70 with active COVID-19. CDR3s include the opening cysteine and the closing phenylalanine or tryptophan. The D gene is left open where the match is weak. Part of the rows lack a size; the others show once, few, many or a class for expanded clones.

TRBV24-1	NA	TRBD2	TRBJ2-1	CATSDGGGNEQFF	TGTGCCACCAGTGACGGGGGGGGCAATGAGCAGTTCTTC
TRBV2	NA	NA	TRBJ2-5	CASSDFSVKTQYF	TGTGCCAGCAGTGACTTTAGCGTAAAGACCCAGTACTTC
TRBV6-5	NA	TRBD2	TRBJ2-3	CASIPGRVGTDTQYF	TGTGCCAGCATACCGGGGAGGGTTGGGACAGATACGCAGTATTTT
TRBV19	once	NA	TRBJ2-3	CASGWGGRDTQYF	TGTGCCAGTGGCTGGGGGGGGCGCGATACGCAGTATTTT
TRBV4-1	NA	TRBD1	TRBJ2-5	CASSRTGQGSETQYF	TGCGCCAGCAGCCGCACTGGACAGGGTTCAGAGACCCAGTACTTC
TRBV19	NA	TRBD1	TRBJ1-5	CASSIPSRWDSSQPQHF	TGTGCCAGTAGTATTCCTAGCAGGTGGGACAGCTCTCAGCCCCAGCATTTT
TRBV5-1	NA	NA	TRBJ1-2	CASSLASLPRDNYGYTF	TGCGCCAGCAGCTTAGCCTCGTTACCTCGAGATAACTATGGCTACACCTTC
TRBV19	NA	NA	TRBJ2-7	CASSAGPPTYEQYF	TGTGCCAGTAGTGCAGGGCCACCTACCTACGAGCAGTACTTC
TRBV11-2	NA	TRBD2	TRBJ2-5	CASRFRTSGGEETQYF	TGTGCCAGCAGATTCCGGACTAGCGGGGGGGAAGAGACCCAGTACTTC
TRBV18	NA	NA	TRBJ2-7	CASSPRSGKREQYF	TGTGCCAGCTCACCGAGGTCAGGGAAGCGCGAGCAGTACTTC
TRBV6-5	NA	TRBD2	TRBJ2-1	CASSPRLAEQFF	TGTGCCAGCAGCCCCCGACTAGCGGAGCAGTTCTTC
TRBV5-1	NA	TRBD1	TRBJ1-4	CASSVTGAEKLFF	TGCGCCAGCAGCGTAACAGGGGCTGAAAAACTGTTTTTT
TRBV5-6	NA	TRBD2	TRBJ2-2	CASSLRLAVLNTGELFF	TGTGCCAGCAGCTTGAGGCTAGCGGTTTTGAACACCGGGGAGCTGTTTTTT
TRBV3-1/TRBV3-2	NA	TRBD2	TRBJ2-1	CASFLSGSGDEQFF	TGTGCCAGCTTTTTGAGCGGGAGTGGGGATGAGCAGTTCTTC
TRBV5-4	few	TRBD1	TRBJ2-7	CASSLFGTGAQQQYF	TGTGCCAGCAGCTTGTTTGGGACAGGGGCCCAACAGCAGTACTTC
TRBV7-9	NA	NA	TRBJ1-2	CASSLSSGVRRGYTF	TGTGCCAGCAGCTTATCGTCCGGGGTCCGTCGAGGCTACACCTTC
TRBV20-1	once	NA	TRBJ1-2	CSASMGDGYGYTF	TGCAGTGCTAGTATGGGAGATGGCTATGGCTACACCTTC
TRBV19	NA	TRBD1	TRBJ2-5	CASSIIWDRGQETQYF	TGTGCCAGTAGTATAATCTGGGACAGGGGGCAAGAGACCCAGTACTTC
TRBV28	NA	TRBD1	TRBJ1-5	CASSPWTGSNQPQHF	TGTGCCAGCAGTCCATGGACAGGCAGCAATCAGCCCCAGCATTTT
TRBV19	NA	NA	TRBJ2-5	CASSIGTVKETQYF	TGTGCCAGTAGTATAGGGACAGTCAAAGAGACCCAGTACTTC
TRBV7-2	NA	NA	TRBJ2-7	CASSFTSRDEQYF	TGTGCCAGCAGCTTTACTAGCAGGGACGAGCAGTACTTC
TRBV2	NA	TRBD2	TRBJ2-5	CASSDPTSGVETQYF	TGTGCCAGCAGTGACCCGACTAGCGGTGTGGAGACCCAGTACTTC
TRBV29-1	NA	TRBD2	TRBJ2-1	CSVRDYRGPEQFF	TGCAGCGTAAGGGACTATCGGGGACCTGAGCAGTTCTTC
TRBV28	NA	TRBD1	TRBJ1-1	CASSRTGYYEAFF	TGTGCCAGCAGTCGGACAGGGTATTATGAAGCTTTCTTT
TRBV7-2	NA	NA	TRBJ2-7	CASSFNRDGEQYF	TGTGCCAGCAGCTTTAACAGGGACGGCGAGCAGTACTTC
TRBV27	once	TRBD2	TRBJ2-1	CASSLLGTSGRNEQFF	TGTGCCAGCAGTTTATTAGGGACTAGCGGACGCAATGAGCAGTTCTTC
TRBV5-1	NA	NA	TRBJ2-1	CASSISGNEQFF	TGCGCCAGCAGCATCAGCGGCAATGAGCAGTTCTTC
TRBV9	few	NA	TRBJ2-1	CASSVLADEQFF	TGTGCCAGCAGCGTACTGGCAGATGAGCAGTTCTTC
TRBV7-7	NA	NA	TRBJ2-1	CASSSSTEREQFF	TGTGCTAGCAGCTCCTCGACGGAGCGTGAGCAGTTCTTC
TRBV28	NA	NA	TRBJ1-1	CASSSPVTAPKTEAFF	TGTGCCAGCAGTTCCCCCGTGACAGCCCCAAAAACTGAAGCTTTCTTT
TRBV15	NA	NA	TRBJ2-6	CATSRDRERAGANVLTF	TGTGCCACCAGCAGAGATCGGGAGCGGGCGGGGGCCAACGTCCTGACTTTC
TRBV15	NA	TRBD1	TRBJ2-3	CATSRGPTGVADTQYF	TGTGCCACCAGCAGAGGCCCGACAGGGGTAGCAGATACGCAGTATTTT
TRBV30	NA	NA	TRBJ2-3	CAWITTGGADTQYF	TGTGCCTGGATAACTACTGGAGGTGCAGATACGCAGTATTTT
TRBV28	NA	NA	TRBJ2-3	CASSSPQIRDTQYF	TGTGCCAGCAGCTCACCCCAGATCCGAGATACGCAGTATTTT
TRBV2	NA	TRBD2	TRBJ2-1	CASSDRGSYNEQFF	TGTGCCAGCAGTGATCGCGGGAGCTACAATGAGCAGTTCTTC
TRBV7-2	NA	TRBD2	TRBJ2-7	CASSLMSGGSNEQYF	TGTGCCAGCAGCTTAATGAGCGGGGGGTCGAACGAGCAGTACTTC
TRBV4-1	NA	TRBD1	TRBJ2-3	CASSQGKGTGAHTQYF	TGCGCCAGCAGCCAAGGAAAGGGGACAGGGGCACATACGCAGTATTTT